This T cell receptor beta chain was captured in a study of patients and donors after allogeneic stem cell transplantation. This clonotype was counted a few times. TCRdb called the RT-PCR reads again in MiXCR, with one record for every CDR3 protein. The data hold under 200,000 distinct CDR3 sequences, with about 30% observed a single time. Germline V gene data show CDR1 as LGHNA and CDR2 as YNFKEQ. V was pared by 0 bases and J by 10 bases, with 19 bases between. This CDR3 is 16 amino acids long. This clonotype originated in a human donor who was either an allogeneic HSCT recipient or a stem cell or donor lymphocyte infusion donor (not recorded which). It is not recorded whose cells these are; they may come from a transplant donor. The rearrangement links TRBV4-2 to TRBJ1-3; no definite D call. The sample taken for sequencing was blood, either unsorted or a sorted T cell fraction (not recorded which). This chain's CDR3 is CASSQEADSPGGTIYF. The CDR3 region has the DNA TGTGCCAGCAGCCAAGAAGCAGACTCCCCGGGAGGGACCATATATTTT.